The sequence of this T cell receptor (beta chain) was determined in a study of long-term antiretroviral therapy in people with HIV. In the case of this clone: Its matching antigen is unknown.

The content of samples before DNA extraction was about 0.85-11 million cryopreserved PBMC. CDR3 length equals 12 residues. Trimming left V 3 bases short and J 5 bases short, with 10 bases between. Germline V gene sequence: CDR1 GTSNPN, CDR2 SVGIG (reference sequence). Study-wide results and caveats: Diversity measured after ART increased yet remained under transplant donor controls.

Run at survey level, the immunoSEQ assay was version v3.0. Clones were read by immunoSEQ multiplex PCR, and TCRdb kept only the in-frame ones, dropping some. The sample records some 20,000 clones, around 81% being singletons. The rearrangement uses TRBV30 and TRBJ2-5; D ambiguous. This sequence originates from a woman in her twenties or thirties with HIV. Sequenced material: unsorted PBMCs, taken 2.9 years after starting antiretroviral therapy. CDR3 sequence reads: CAWSSDEETQYF. CDR3 sequence (DNA): TGTGCCTGGAGCTCGGACGAGGAGACCCAGTACTTC.